This note documents a single TCR beta chain sequence. This sample is drawn from a study of blood T cell repertoires in COVID-19. Study-level information: Sources were T cells, B-cell-depleted T cells, or PBMCs; the material itself was cDNA or gDNA.

This CDR3 comprises 15 residues. The V end lost 2 bases, the J end lost 5 bases, and 15 bases lay between the germline ends. Germline assignment: CDR1 MNHNY and CDR2 SVGAGI (reference sequence). Sequencing used immunoSEQ multiplex PCR; TCRdb keeps in-frame clones, though not all of them. The sample comprises some 130,000 clones, approximately 84% of which are singletons, and 13% rests with the top ten. J is TRBJ2-5 and V is TRBV6-6, with D possibly being TRBD2 (6 bases). This sequence was found in a human donor in a cohort sampled during active COVID-19. Sequencing was performed on peripheral blood. Here the CDR3 reads CASSYGGAGRETQYF. The CDR3 DNA follows: TGTGCCAGCAGTTACGGTGGGGCGGGGAGGGAGACCCAGTACTTC.